This T cell receptor (beta chain) was observed in a study of blood T cell repertoires in COVID-19. Study in general: Samples taken during acute and convalescent COVID-19 were collected in the United States, Italy and Spain. T cells, B-cell-depleted T cells, or PBMCs provided the cDNA or gDNA that served as material.

V gave up 2 bases and J gave up 0 bases, with 8 bases separating them. The CDR3 contains 16 residues. The germline CDR1 and CDR2 sequences are SGHTA and FQGNSA. Authors' processing steps: Estimation of nucleated cell counts relied on the amplification of reference gene primers. TCRdb keeps only in-frame clones here, not all; method: immunoSEQ multiplex PCR. Clone size and V and J calls were adopted from that table, with D and trimming inferred from the DNA. The sample contains around 370,000 clones, around 90% of which appear only once. The receptor's source is a woman aged 18-29 years who had recovered from COVID-19. Material: peripheral blood. The V gene is TRBV7-2, the J gene TRBJ1-6; D call uncertain. The CDR3 reads CASSLSVSSYNSPLHF. CDR3 bases: TGTGCCAGCAGCTTATCTGTGAGCTCCTATAATTCACCCCTCCACTTT.